Listed here are 7 T cell receptor beta chains from one sample, sequenced in a study of PD-1 blockade in classical Hodgkin lymphoma (dated by TCRdb to 2018 to 2020). Receptor libraries were prepared by the immunoSEQ multiplex PCR assay. The immuneACCESS repertoire file appears here via TCRdb, limited to in-frame rearrangements. These files lack a portion of the clones; in checked studies, under half of the deficit traces to unresolved V genes, and the cause of the others is not known. The sample contains about 15,000 clones, approximately 60% of them found a single time. Jointly, the top ten make up about 11% of the sample. Reading the label with the study, this specimen's time point is: cycle 1 day 1 (C1D1), immediately before nivolumab initiation. Every trial patient had relapsed following autologous stem cell transplantation, and prior brentuximab vedotin exposure was what differed among cohorts A, B and C.

The starting material was peripheral blood mononuclear cells (PBMCs), obtained at baseline. All receptors derive from a human donor with classical Hodgkin lymphoma.

The chain combines TRBV4-1 with TRBJ2-3, with TRBD2 matching over 12 bases. CDR1 is MGHRA, CDR2 YSYEKL, per germline. Trimming at V came to 5 bases and at J to 6 bases, leaving 6 bases not matched to a gene. The CDR3 loop spans 15 amino acids. CDR3 loop: CASSNGLAGTDTQYF. The CDR3 DNA is TGCGCCAGCAGCAACGGACTAGCGGGAACCGATACGCAGTATTTT.

V usage is TRBV27 and J usage is TRBJ2-1, with TRBD2 identical over 11 bases. Germline-derived CDR1 and CDR2 are MNHEY and SMNVEV (reference sequence). The V segment lost 5 bases and the J segment 8 bases; nucleotides outside the gene matches: 5. The CDR3 is made up of 14 amino acids. In DNA form, the CDR3 reads TGTGCCAGCAGTCCTAGCGGGAGGATAGATGAGCAGTTCTTC. This translates into CASSPSGRIDEQFF.

The rearrangement links TRBV5-1 to TRBJ2-7; possible D gene TRBD1, 5 bases. The V end lost 2 bases, the J end lost 2 bases, and 8 bases lay between the germline ends. From germline, CDR1 is SGHRS and CDR2 YFSETQ. This CDR3 is built from 13 residues. DNA of the CDR3: TGCGCCAGCAGCTTAGACAGAGCCTACGAGCAGTACTTC. As protein: CASSLDRAYEQYF.

The chain employs TRBV7-6 and TRBJ2-3; no firm D call. The CDR3 runs to 15 residues. Trimming took 0 bases from V and 5 from J, leaving 12 bases between them. Germline CDR1 is SGHVS and CDR2 is FNYEAQ. The chain's CDR3 is CASSLAHRSGDTQYF. The CDR3 nucleotides are TGTGCCAGCAGCTTAGCGCACCGATCTGGAGATACGCAGTATTTT.

The chain links TRBV6-5 to TRBJ2-1, with D tentatively TRBD2 (7 bases). Between the trimmed V and J ends, which lost 4 bases and 13 bases, there was a span of 17 bases. Germline V gene lookup returns CDR1 MNHEY and CDR2 SVGAGI. The CDR3 runs 13 residues. The CDR3 DNA is TGTGCCAGCAGTTTCGAGCGGGACACGGAACAGTTCTTC. Protein sequence: CASSFERDTEQFF.

This chain uses TRBV2 with TRBJ2-7, with 12 bases that match TRBD2. The V and J ends lost 2 bases and 1 base, in that order; junction bases with no gene match: 3. In germline, CDR1 is SNHLY, CDR2 FYNNEI. CDR3 length: 16 residues. The CDR3: CASSEPLAGGSYEQYF. The CDR3 region has the DNA TGTGCCAGCAGTGAACCCCTAGCGGGAGGGTCCTACGAGCAGTACTTC.

CDR3 DNA sequence: TGCGCCAGCAGCCAAGATGGGGGGATCGGCAATCAGCCCCAGCATTTT. It is translated as CASSQDGGIGNQPQHF. The J gene is TRBJ1-5, the V gene TRBV4-1, with D tentatively TRBD1 (5 bases). Per the germline V gene, CDR1 is MGHRA and CDR2 is YSYEKL. V lost 0 bases and J lost 2, with 11 bases in between. The CDR3 is 16 amino acids.